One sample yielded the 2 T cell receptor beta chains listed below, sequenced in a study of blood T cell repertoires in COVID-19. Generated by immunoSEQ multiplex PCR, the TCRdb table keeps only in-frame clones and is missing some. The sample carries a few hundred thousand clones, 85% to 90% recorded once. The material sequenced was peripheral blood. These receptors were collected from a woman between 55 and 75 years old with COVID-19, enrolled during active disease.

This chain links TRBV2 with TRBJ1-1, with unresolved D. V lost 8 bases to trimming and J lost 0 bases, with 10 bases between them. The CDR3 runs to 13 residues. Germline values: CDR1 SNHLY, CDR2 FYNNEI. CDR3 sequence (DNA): TGTGCCAGCGCCGGGGAAATGAACACTGAAGCTTTCTTT. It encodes CASAGEMNTEAFF.

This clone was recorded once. The CDR3 DNA sequence: TGTGCCAGCAGTGGCGTGGAGGGGGCGAAGTATAATTCACCCCTCCACTTT. It is translated as CASSGVEGAKYNSPLHF. The chain recombines TRBV6-2 or TRBV6-3 with TRBJ1-6; 7 nucleotides line up with TRBD1. The CDR3 length is 17 residues. CDR1 MNHEY and CDR2 SVGEGT come from the germline V gene. J lost 4 bases, V lost 5 bases, and 11 bases had no gene match.